These 16 T cell receptor beta chains were all obtained from the same sample, sequenced in a study of graft-versus-host responses after intestinal transplantation. Method: immunoSEQ multiplex PCR; TCRdb's copy keeps in-frame clones and lacks some. The repertoire consists of some 90,000 clones, with over 80% occurring once and the leading ten covering around 0.49%. These receptors' targets are unknown. Sequences were derived from unstimulated CD8+ T cells sorted from spleen or lymph node cells, sampled before intestinal transplant. The receptor set was obtained from a human donor who received an intestinal transplant.

The chain combines TRBV5-1 with TRBJ2-7, with 14 bases aligning to TRBD2. The CDR3 contains 17 residues. J was trimmed by 0 bases and V by 4 bases; bases with no gene match: 6. The germline CDR1 and CDR2 sequences are SGHRS and YFSETQ. CDR3 bases: TGCGCCAGCAGCATAGGCGGGACTAGCGGGAGCTCCTACGAGCAGTACTTC. Translation: CASSIGGTSGSSYEQYF.

This chain connects TRBV5-1 to TRBJ2-2; unclear D gene. Germline CDR1 reads SGHRS; CDR2 reads YFSETQ. The CDR3 is made up of 12 amino acids. Trimming left V 2 bases short and J 5 bases short, with 4 bases between. The CDR3 DNA reads TGCGCCAGCAGCTTCGTTACCGGGGAGCTGTTTTTT. Translated: CASSFVTGELFF.

This chain links TRBV5-8 with TRBJ2-6; possibly TRBD1 for D (6 bases). Trimming cost V 6 bases and J 0 bases, with 19 bases left between them. Looked up from germline, CDR1 is SGHTS and CDR2 is YDEGEE. This CDR3 is built from 18 residues. Written as DNA, the CDR3 is TGTGCCAGCACCGTCCGGGACACTGCTCCCTCTGGGGCCAACGTCCTGACTTTC. Its translation: CASTVRDTAPSGANVLTF.

This sequence joins TRBV6-1 and TRBJ2-2, with D uncertain. Germline V gene lookup returns CDR1 MNHNS and CDR2 SASEGT. V was cut by 4 bases and J by 1 base, with 10 bases left in between. This CDR3 region has 15 residues. Here the CDR3 DNA reads TGTGCCAGCAGTGTTCTAGTTGGGAACACCGGGGAGCTGTTTTTT. Translated, it gives CASSVLVGNTGELFF.

The V and J genes are TRBV2 and TRBJ2-3, with D perhaps TRBD2 (6 bases). There are 15 residues in the CDR3. With 3 bases removed from V and 4 bases from J, the gap between germline ends came to 14 bases. Germline loops: CDR1 SNHLY, CDR2 FYNNEI. The DNA of the CDR3 is TGTGCCAGCAGTGAGGACTACTCTGTCGCAGATACGCAGTATTTT. It specifies CASSEDYSVADTQYF.

The chain links TRBV19 to TRBJ2-1; no clear D gene. CDR3 size: 15 residues. Per germline, CDR1 LNHDA and CDR2 SQIVND (reference sequence). Trimming took 3 bases from V and 0 from J, leaving 9 bases between them. CDR3 in amino acids: CASSIVPSSYNEQFF. CDR3 nucleotide sequence: TGTGCCAGTAGTATTGTGCCGAGCTCCTACAATGAGCAGTTCTTC.

The rearrangement links TRBV5-4 to TRBJ2-7, with D possibly matching TRBD1 (6 bases). Between the trimmed V and J ends, which lost 3 bases and 5 bases, there was a span of 9 bases. The CDR3 is made up of 12 amino acids. CDR1 and CDR2 from the germline V gene are SGHNT and YYREEE (reference sequence). CDR3 sequence reads: CASSSGQHEQYF. The CDR3 bases are TGTGCCAGCAGCTCCGGACAGCACGAGCAGTACTTC.

J is TRBJ2-3 and V is TRBV7-2; 10 bases line up with TRBD2. CDR3 length: 16 residues. Germline V gene sequence: CDR1 SGHTA, CDR2 FQGNSA. V was pared by 1 base and J by 2 bases, with 3 bases of the junction left unmatched. The CDR3 DNA is TGTGCCAGCAGCTTAGTACTAGCGGGGCACACAGATACGCAGTATTTT. This encodes CASSLVLAGHTDTQYF.

The V gene is TRBV19, the J gene TRBJ1-1, with D maybe TRBD1 (5 bases). The CDR3 contains 14 residues. With 5 bases removed from V and 2 bases from J, the gap between germline ends came to 12 bases. Per germline, CDR1 LNHDA and CDR2 SQIVND (reference sequence). CDR3 nucleotides: TGTGCCAGTAGTTACTCAGGGTCCAACACTGAAGCTTTCTTT. As protein: CASSYSGSNTEAFF.

J is TRBJ1-1 and V is TRBV7-9, with D maybe TRBD1 (5 bases). V dropped 5 bases and J dropped 4 bases, with 23 bases sitting between them. Germline CDR1 is SEHNR and CDR2 is FQNEAQ (reference sequence). CDR3 length: 17 residues. Here the CDR3 reads CASSRPRASGLSTEAFF. DNA for the CDR3: TGTGCCAGCAGCCGCCCCCGGGCGTCAGGGTTGAGCACTGAAGCTTTCTTT. The whole variable domain, remainder taken from reference TRBV7-9 and TRBJ1-1, is DTGVSQNPRHKITKRGQNVTFRCDPISEHNRLYWYRQTLGQGPEFLTYFQNEAQLEKSRLLSDRFSAERPKGSFSTLEIQRTEQGDSAMYLCASSRPRASGLSTEAFFGQGTRLTVV.

CDR3 coding DNA: TGTGCCAGCAGTCCTCCCCTTAGGACAGGGGACTATGGCTACACCTTC. This encodes CASSPPLRTGDYGYTF. The chain carries TRBV28 and TRBJ1-2; 9 nucleotides line up with TRBD1. The J segment lost 3 bases and the V segment lost 5 bases, leaving 10 bases of the junction unmatched. From germline, CDR1 is MDHEN and CDR2 SYDVKM. The CDR3 is 16 amino acids.

This clone was picked up one time. V is TRBV28 and J is TRBJ2-7, with D possibly TRBD2 on 5 matching bases. This CDR3 is 14 amino acids long. Germline CDR1 and CDR2: MDHEN and SYDVKM. The V end was cut by 4 bases, the J end by 2 bases, with 12 bases between. CDR3 nucleotides: TGTGCCAGCAGTTCTAGAGGGTCTACCTACGAGCAGTACTTC. Amino acid sequence: CASSSRGSTYEQYF.

The gene calls are TRBV19 and TRBJ1-1; TRBD1 is a possible D gene (5 bases). The germline CDR1 and CDR2 sequences are LNHDA and SQIVND (reference sequence). With 4 bases removed from V and 6 bases from J, the gap between germline ends came to 12 bases. The CDR3 length is 13 residues. The DNA of the CDR3 is TGTGCCAGTAGTACGGGACTGGTAGCTGAAGCTTTCTTT. This encodes CASSTGLVAEAFF.

The chain employs TRBV7-9 and TRBJ2-1, with 8 nucleotides matching TRBD1. The CDR3 loop spans 12 amino acids. The germline V gene has CDR1 SEHNR and CDR2 FQNEAQ (reference sequence). V shed 4 bases, J shed 12 bases, and the junction held 5 bases outside the gene matches. CDR3 nucleotides: TGTGCCAGCAGCTACGGGACAGGACTGCAGTTCTTC. It specifies CASSYGTGLQFF.

Concerning this clone: Germline is not matched at one junction end, which may reflect a read error. CDR3 region: CASRNRQGAYGQYF. CDR3 coding DNA: TGTGCCAGCAGAAACCGACAGGGCGCCTACGGGCAGTACTTC. The V and J genes are TRBV6-5 and TRBJ2-7; 7 bases match TRBD1. The germline CDR1 and CDR2 sequences are MNHEY and SVGAGI. The CDR3 runs to 14 residues.

Comments on this clone: Its ends do not fully match the called genes, so a read error is possible. This chain joins TRBV7-9 and TRBJ2-7; 10 bases are a match to TRBD2. This CDR3 is 14 amino acids long. The germline V gene has CDR1 SEHNR and CDR2 FQNEAQ (reference sequence). CDR3 region: CASSVAGGSYEQYF. The CDR3, as DNA: TGTGCCAGCAGCGTAGCGGGAGGTTCCTACGAGCAGTACTTC.